This TCR beta chain appears in the sequencing data of a study of tumor-infiltrating lymphocytes in localized non-small cell lung cancer. The study, taken as a whole, reports: Recurrence-free survival showed no association with tumor T-cell fraction. Different pieces of the same tissue were used for each assay.

Libraries were prepared by immunoSEQ multiplex PCR; TCRdb keeps only in-frame clonotypes and omits some of them. The table has roughly 8,400 clones, around three quarters seen once; the top ten hold 4.5% to 5.5%. This clone was detected only a few times. What it recognizes is unknown. The source of this sequence is a human donor with non-small cell lung cancer. The sample taken for sequencing was lung tumor tissue.

This CDR3 reads CASSERSDSPLHF. CDR3 nucleotide sequence: TGCGCCAGCAGCGAGCGCTCGGATTCACCCCTCCACTTT. The genes are TRBV5-1 and TRBJ1-6, with unresolved D. The CDR3 spans 13 residues. With 4 bases removed from V and 8 bases from J, the gap between germline ends came to 10 bases. Germline CDR1 reads SGHRS; CDR2 reads YFSETQ.